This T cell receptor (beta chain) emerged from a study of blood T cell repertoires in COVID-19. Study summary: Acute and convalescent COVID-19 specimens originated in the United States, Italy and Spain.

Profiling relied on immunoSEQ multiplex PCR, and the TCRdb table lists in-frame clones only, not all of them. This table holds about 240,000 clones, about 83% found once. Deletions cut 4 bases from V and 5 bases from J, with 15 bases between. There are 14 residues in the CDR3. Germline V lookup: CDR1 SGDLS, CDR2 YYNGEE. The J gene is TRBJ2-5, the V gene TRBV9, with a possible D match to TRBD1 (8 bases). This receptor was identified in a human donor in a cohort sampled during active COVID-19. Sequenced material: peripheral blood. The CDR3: CASSPGQGGETQYF. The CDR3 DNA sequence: TGTGCCAGCAGCCCCGGACAGGGAGGGGAGACCCAGTACTTC. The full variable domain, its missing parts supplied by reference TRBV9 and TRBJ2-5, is DSGVTQTPKHLITATGQRVTLRCSPRSGDLSVYWYQQSLDQGLQFLIQYYNGEERAKGNILERFSAQQFPDLHSELNLSSLELGDSALYFCASSPGQGGETQYFGPGTRLLVL.